Below, one T cell receptor beta chain is given with its context. Its antigen is unknown. Germline lookup yields CDR1 MDHEN and CDR2 SYDVKM. The V end was cut by 4 bases, the J end by 8 bases, with 14 bases between. The CDR3 is made up of 13 amino acids. The data derive from a study of shared clonotypes between healthy human individuals. Study summary: CD4 naive cells filled three plates per donor, CD4 memory three, CD8 naive two and CD8 memory one.

Using immunoSEQ multiplex PCR, the repertoire was profiled, and TCRdb retains in-frame clones only, with some absent. Among roughly 1,500,000 clones listed, about 98.5% were seen once. Study-level points and caveats: A few donors held about 4.6% of naive CD4 clonotypes in common.

Sequences were obtained from naive CD4+ T cells sorted from blood. Indicated subset: CD45RA+ positively selected. V and J are TRBV28 and TRBJ1-1; D gene ambiguous. The sequence was collected from a man aged 25 to 45 in good health. This CDR3 is CASSYPPGGEAFF. In DNA form, the CDR3 reads TGTGCCAGCAGTTATCCACCGGGTGGCGAAGCTTTCTTT.